These 18 T cell receptor beta chains originate from one sample sequenced in a study of blood T cell repertoires in COVID-19. Here immunoSEQ multiplex PCR was the method, and the copy in TCRdb shows in-frame clones only, minus some. Of 130,000 or so clones in the sample, 88% are singletons; the top ten hold less than 2%. The material sequenced was peripheral blood. The receptors were sampled from a woman between 55 and 75 years old with acute or convalescent COVID-19.

The table lists this clone with a few counts. The rearrangement joins TRBV2 to TRBJ1-2; D perhaps matches TRBD1 (6 bases). Looked up from germline, CDR1 is SNHLY and CDR2 is FYNNEI. V was clipped by 5 bases and J by 4 bases, with 17 bases between them. This CDR3 comprises 15 residues. The CDR3 DNA follows: TGTGCCAGCAGTCGGACAGACCCAAAGGGCTATGGCTACACCTTC. Encoded protein: CASSRTDPKGYGYTF.

The chain recombines TRBV19 with TRBJ1-2; 7 nucleotides line up with TRBD1. J gave up 4 bases and V 3 bases, and 5 bases lay outside the gene matches. The CDR3 has 14 amino acids. Germline-derived CDR1 and CDR2 are LNHDA and SQIVND (reference sequence). The CDR3 nucleotides read TGTGCCAGTAGTATCCCGGACAGGATCTATGGCTACACCTTC. Amino acids: CASSIPDRIYGYTF.

J is TRBJ1-4 and V is TRBV7-2, with 12 bases fitting TRBD1. V was clipped by 3 bases and J by 7 bases; unmatched bases: 0. The CDR3 length is 14 residues. Germline V lookup: CDR1 SGHTA, CDR2 FQGNSA. CDR3 DNA sequence: TGTGCCAGCAGCTTGGGACAGGGGGCTGAAAAACTGTTTTTT. Its translation is CASSLGQGAEKLFF.

The genes are TRBV5-1 and TRBJ2-1; a weak D match, TRBD1 (6 bases). V lost 2 bases to trimming and J lost 8 bases, with 17 bases between them. Germline-derived CDR1 and CDR2 are SGHRS and YFSETQ. The CDR3 sequence is 15 residues long. For the CDR3, the DNA is TGCGCCAGCAGCTTAGACAGGATCGGGTTCGATGAGCAGTTCTTC. It translates to CASSLDRIGFDEQFF.

The chain carries TRBV19 and TRBJ1-5, with unresolved D. Looked up from germline, CDR1 is LNHDA and CDR2 is SQIVND (reference sequence). This CDR3 is 13 amino acids long. V gave up 0 bases and J gave up 7 bases, with 7 bases separating them. As DNA, the CDR3 is TGTGCCAGTAGTATAGAAGGGAGGCAGCCCCAGCATTTT. It yields the protein CASSIEGRQPQHF.

The chain carries TRBV7-9 and TRBJ2-7, with TRBD1 matching over 8 bases. V shed 3 bases and J 6 bases; nucleotides not matched to a gene: 7. The CDR3 runs to 14 residues. The germline gives CDR1 SEHNR, CDR2 FQNEAQ (reference sequence). CDR3 nucleotide sequence: TGTGCCAGCAGCTTGTCGACAGGGGAACTCGAGCAGTACTTC. Amino acids: CASSLSTGELEQYF.

This chain joins TRBV18 and TRBJ2-5, with D maybe TRBD1 (6 bases). The germline V gene has CDR1 KGHSH and CDR2 LQKENI. The CDR3 is 16 amino acids. V dropped 2 bases and J dropped 4 bases, with 17 bases sitting between them. The DNA for the CDR3 is TGTGCCAGCTCACCAGAAGCCAGGGGAACAGGAGAGACCCAGTACTTC. Protein: CASSPEARGTGETQYF.

This clone was picked up one time. This chain joins TRBV19 and TRBJ2-7, with 9 bases lining up with TRBD2. V was clipped by 3 bases and J by 4 bases; unmatched bases: 4. CDR3 length: 14 residues. Germline V gives CDR1 LNHDA, CDR2 SQIVND (reference sequence). CDR3 sequence (DNA): TGTGCCAGTAGTATCTCTAGCGGGGTGTACGAGCAGTACTTC. Its protein product is CASSISSGVYEQYF.

The V and J genes are TRBV2 and TRBJ2-1; 7 nucleotides line up with TRBD1. V shed 8 bases and J 4 bases; nucleotides not matched to a gene: 5. The CDR3 spans 13 residues. Germline-derived CDR1 and CDR2 are SNHLY and FYNNEI. The CDR3 region has the DNA TGTGCCAGCCGCCCGGGACAGTACAATGAGCAGTTCTTC. Translated: CASRPGQYNEQFF.

CDR3 sequence (DNA): TGCAGCGCTGGACAGGGGGCGAACACTGAAGCTTTCTTT. It yields the protein CSAGQGANTEAFF. The chain joins TRBV29-1 to TRBJ1-1, with TRBD1 matching over 11 bases. The CDR3 loop spans 13 amino acids. Germline CDR1 and CDR2: SQVTM and ANQGSEA. With V trimmed by 7 bases and J by 1 base, 2 bases remained unmatched. The full variable domain, in which reference TRBV29-1 and TRBJ1-1 provide the parts outside the CDR3, is SAVISQKPSRDICQRGTSLTIQCQVDSQVTMMFWYRQQPGQSLTLIATANQGSEATYESGFVIDKFPISRPNLTFSTLTVSNMSPEDSSIYLCSAGQGANTEAFFGQGTRLTVV.

V is TRBV19 and J is TRBJ1-4; 7 bases match TRBD1. CDR1 LNHDA and CDR2 SQIVND come from the germline V gene (reference sequence). With 4 bases clipped from V and 7 bases from J, the junction kept 6 bases outside the gene matches. This CDR3 spans 14 amino acids. The CDR3, as DNA: TGTGCCAGTAGTACTGAACAGGGGATTGAAAAACTGTTTTTT. This gives the protein CASSTEQGIEKLFF.

This clone has a handful of counts. This chain uses TRBV28 with TRBJ1-4; D is possibly TRBD1 (6 bases). CDR1 MDHEN and CDR2 SYDVKM come from the germline V gene. The CDR3 loop spans 15 amino acids. Between the trimmed V and J ends, which lost 3 bases and 5 bases, there was a span of 13 bases. The CDR3 loop reads CASSFGGQGNEKLFF. CDR3 DNA sequence: TGTGCCAGCAGTTTTGGTGGCCAGGGGAATGAAAAACTGTTTTTT.

This chain connects TRBV5-1 to TRBJ1-4, with a possible D match to TRBD1 (5 bases). V lost 0 bases and J 5 bases, leaving 11 bases between the germline ends. The CDR3 runs 15 residues. Germline V gene lookup returns CDR1 SGHRS and CDR2 YFSETQ. The CDR3 sequence: CASSLAAGKNEKLFF. DNA of the CDR3: TGCGCCAGCAGCTTGGCTGCAGGGAAGAATGAAAAACTGTTTTTT.

This clone was seen a single time. The V call is TRBV7-2, the J call TRBJ1-2, with D perhaps TRBD1 (5 bases). This CDR3 has 15 residues. Per germline, CDR1 SGHTA and CDR2 FQGNSA. The V and J ends lost 5 bases and 3 bases respectively, with 16 bases between them. The CDR3 spells CASSPRQRGDYGYTF. CDR3 nucleotides: TGTGCCAGCAGCCCCCGACAAAGGGGCGACTATGGCTACACCTTC.

V and J are TRBV28 and TRBJ2-7; 9 bases agree with TRBD1. The CDR3 is 15 amino acids. Looked up from germline, CDR1 is MDHEN and CDR2 is SYDVKM. Losses at the gene ends were 5 bases for V and 3 bases for J; bases not matched to a gene: 8. This CDR3 reads CASSNRGLRSYEQYF. CDR3 DNA: TGTGCCAGCAGTAACAGGGGGCTTAGGAGCTACGAGCAGTACTTC.

The V call is TRBV11-1, the J call TRBJ1-4; D gene ambiguous. Looked up from germline, CDR1 is SGHAT and CDR2 is FQDESV (reference sequence). The CDR3 covers 13 residues. Trimming stripped 6 bases from V and 2 bases from J, with 7 bases between. The DNA for the CDR3 is TGTGCCAGCAGGAGAAGCACTAATGAAAAACTGTTTTTT. It encodes CASRRSTNEKLFF.

The rearrangement links TRBV27 to TRBJ2-1, with 8 bases lining up with TRBD2. The junction had 1 base not matched to a gene; V was cut back by 0 bases and J by 3 bases. The germline CDR1 and CDR2 sequences are MNHEY and SMNVEV (reference sequence). The CDR3 consists of 15 residues. CDR3 region: CASSLSAGGYNEQFF. Written as DNA, the CDR3 is TGTGCCAGCAGTTTATCGGCGGGGGGCTACAATGAGCAGTTCTTC.

The chain carries TRBV7-8 and TRBJ1-4, with D maybe TRBD1 (6 bases). Trimming removed 0 bases from V and 5 bases from J, with 19 bases in between. The germline V gene encodes CDR1 SGHVS and CDR2 FQNEAQ. The CDR3 consists of 18 residues. CDR3 amino acids: CASSLARIVQGKNEKLFF. CDR3 bases: TGTGCCAGCAGCTTAGCGCGGATAGTCCAGGGGAAGAATGAAAAACTGTTTTTT. Combining the CDR3 with reference TRBV7-8 and TRBJ1-4 gives the whole variable domain GAGVSQSPRYKVAKRGQDVALRCDPISGHVSLFWYQQALGQGPEFLTYFQNEAQLDKSGLPSDRFFAERPEGSVSTLKIQRTQQEDSAVYLCASSLARIVQGKNEKLFFGSGTQLSVL.